Here is one TCR beta chain with its context. CDR1 and CDR2 (germline): LGHNA, YSLEER. V lost 3 bases to trimming and J lost 3 bases, with 6 bases between them. CDR3 length: 14 amino acids. After isolation, RNA underwent reverse transcription to generate cDNA as the sequencing template. Profiling relied on immunoSEQ multiplex PCR, and the TCRdb table lists in-frame clones only, not all of them. The data show 160,000 or so clones, about 51% seen once. These data originate in a study of CD8+ T cells in alopecia areata. Study details: Twice daily, treated patients received 5 to 10 mg of oral tofacitinib.

Source: CD8+ T cells sorted from blood, taken at week 0. The TCR originated in a human donor with alopecia areata. The chain is built from TRBV4-3 and TRBJ2-6, with D unresolved. The CDR3 loop reads CASSQGRGANVLTF. The CDR3 coding sequence is TGCGCCAGCAGCCAGGGTCGTGGGGCCAACGTCCTGACTTTC.